This TCR beta chain was obtained from a study of cytomegalovirus exposure and HLA in healthy donors. About the research overall: Drawn from HLA-typed donors, tens of millions of unique TCRs were held in an early data release.

PCR amplification relied on 60 Vbeta primers (plus 13 Jbeta primers). Repertoires were generated with immunoSEQ multiplex PCR, while TCRdb's copy carries only in-frame clones and drops some. The data contain under 150,000 clones, 75% to 90% of them seen just once; the ten biggest clones take up approximately 8.1%. Trimming took 0 bases from V and 4 from J, leaving 11 bases between them. From germline, CDR1 is SGHRS and CDR2 YFSETQ. This CDR3 is 14 amino acids long. The study's findings and limits: When presence/absence was analysed, sequencing depth was taken to be roughly uniform across donors.

This clone showed up just once. Its antigen is not identified. V usage is TRBV5-1 and J usage is TRBJ2-7, with D uncertain. Material for sequencing was PBMCs. The source of this sequence is a woman between 45 and 65 years old in good health and CMV-seropositive. DNA of the CDR3: TGCGCCAGCAGCTTGGAGACTCGCCAATACGAGCAGTACTTC. Amino acids: CASSLETRQYEQYF.